These 22 T cell receptor beta chains share one sample of origin, sequenced in a study of blood T cell repertoires in COVID-19. Only in-frame clones appear in the TCRdb table, and some are missing; sequencing was by immunoSEQ multiplex PCR. This sample has roughly 200,000 clones, with more than 75% found just once. The specimen was peripheral blood. The receptors were sampled from a person aged 70 to 80 with COVID-19, enrolled during active disease.

CDR3 DNA sequence: TGCAGCGTTTGGGACAGGGGGCGAACCCCTGAAGCTTTCTTT. Translating it yields CSVWDRGRTPEAFF. The chain joins TRBV29-1 to TRBJ1-1; 12 bases fit TRBD1. Losses at the gene ends were 5 bases for V and 6 bases for J; bases not matched to a gene: 7. This CDR3 has 14 amino acids. Germline lookup yields CDR1 SQVTM and CDR2 ANQGSEA.

The chain joins TRBV7-9 to TRBJ2-7; unclear D gene. Trimming left V 6 bases short and J 6 bases short, with 15 bases between. This CDR3 has 13 residues. Germline V gene data show CDR1 as SEHNR and CDR2 as FQNEAQ (reference sequence). CDR3 sequence reads: CASSLGSLGEQYF. For the CDR3, the DNA is TGTGCCAGCAGTTTGGGCTCACTTGGCGAGCAGTACTTC.

V usage is TRBV7-9 and J usage is TRBJ1-2, with TRBD1 identical over 9 bases. V lost 5 bases and J lost 3; bases outside the gene matches: 4. The germline V gene encodes CDR1 SEHNR and CDR2 FQNEAQ (reference sequence). The CDR3 sequence is 14 residues long. CDR3 residues: CASSEGTGYYGYTF. CDR3 bases: TGTGCCAGCAGCGAGGGGACAGGGTACTATGGCTACACCTTC.

The chain carries TRBV28 and TRBJ1-2; no firm D call. The CDR3 runs 14 residues. Trimming removed 5 bases at V and 7 bases at J, with 17 bases between. Germline V lookup: CDR1 MDHEN, CDR2 SYDVKM. CDR3 nucleotides: TGTGCCAGCAGTCCCCAAAACCTTTATAGTGGCTACACCTTC. It is translated as CASSPQNLYSGYTF.

CDR3 sequence reads: CASSLGYGTGNTGELFF. The CDR3 coding sequence is TGCGCCAGCAGCTTGGGTTATGGGACAGGGAACACCGGGGAGCTGTTTTTT. The V and J genes are TRBV5-1 and TRBJ2-2; 8 nucleotides match TRBD1. V lost 0 bases and J lost 1; bases outside the gene matches: 5. The length of the CDR3 is 17 residues. CDR1 is SGHRS and CDR2 is YFSETQ in the germline V gene.

V usage is TRBV7-9 and J usage is TRBJ1-2, with 7 bases identical to TRBD1. This CDR3 is built from 14 residues. Trimming at V came to 7 bases and at J to 4 bases, leaving 9 bases not matched to a gene. Germline values: CDR1 SEHNR, CDR2 FQNEAQ (reference sequence). The CDR3 here is CASTRGDSIYGYTF. The CDR3 DNA is TGTGCCAGCACCAGGGGGGACAGCATCTATGGCTACACCTTC.

V gene TRBV6-5 combines with J gene TRBJ2-1; possible D gene TRBD2, 5 bases. This CDR3 comprises 15 residues. Trimming shortened V by 3 bases and J by 4 bases, and 13 bases separated the two germline ends. Germline CDR1 reads MNHEY; CDR2 reads SVGAGI. CDR3 amino acids: CASSYESRGYNEQFF. DNA for the CDR3: TGTGCCAGCAGTTATGAGTCCAGAGGGTACAATGAGCAGTTCTTC.

The chain joins TRBV2 to TRBJ2-7; TRBD2 matches 9 bases. The CDR3 runs 17 residues. V shed 6 bases and J 1 base; nucleotides not matched to a gene: 13. Germline lookup yields CDR1 SNHLY and CDR2 FYNNEI. CDR3 residues: CASSPLRAGGLSYEQYF. CDR3 bases: TGTGCCAGCAGCCCCCTCCGGGCGGGGGGGCTTTCCTACGAGCAGTACTTC. The whole variable domain, filled in from reference TRBV2 and TRBJ2-7, reads EPEVTQTPSHQVTQMGQEVILRCVPISNHLYFYWYRQILGQKVEFLVSFYNNEISEKSEIFDDQFSVERPDGSNFTLKIRSTKLEDSAMYFCASSPLRAGGLSYEQYFGPGTRLTVT.

The CDR3 spells CSALRTGGDTEAFF. The CDR3, as DNA: TGCAGCGCCCTCCGGACAGGGGGAGACACTGAAGCTTTCTTT. V is TRBV29-1 and J is TRBJ1-1; TRBD1 agrees at 10 bases. In germline, CDR1 is SQVTM, CDR2 ANQGSEA. V was pared by 7 bases and J by 3 bases, with 8 bases of the junction left unmatched. This CDR3 region has 14 residues.

This clone was observed a single time. This chain links TRBV7-3 with TRBJ2-5; 12 nucleotides agree with TRBD2. Germline V gene lookup returns CDR1 SGHTA and CDR2 FQGTGA. The junction had 4 bases not matched to a gene; V was cut back by 5 bases and J by 0 bases. This CDR3 is 16 amino acids long. The CDR3 DNA is TGTGCCAGCAGCCGCGGACTAGCGGGGAACCAAGAGACCCAGTACTTC. The encoded protein is CASSRGLAGNQETQYF.

This clone was detected once. The rearrangement joins TRBV30 to TRBJ1-1, with 7 bases identical to TRBD1. CDR3 length equals 14 residues. CDR1 is GTSNPN and CDR2 is SVGIG in the germline V gene (reference sequence). After removal of 2 bases from V and 1 base from J, the junction contained 4 bases not matched to a gene. CDR3 DNA sequence: TGTGCCTGGAGTCCCTGGACAGGGAACACTGAAGCTTTCTTT. It yields the protein CAWSPWTGNTEAFF.

This chain joins TRBV28 and TRBJ1-5; D not resolved. There are 14 residues in the CDR3. Germline V gene sequence: CDR1 MDHEN, CDR2 SYDVKM. The V gene lost 4 bases and the J gene lost 5 bases, with 12 bases spanning the gap. The CDR3 DNA reads TGTGCCAGCAGTTCTCACCGGGAATATCAGCCCCAGCATTTT. Its protein product is CASSSHREYQPQHF.

A note on this clone: Distinct nucleotide sequences in the sample also encode this CDR3. V is TRBV18 and J is TRBJ1-4; weak D call: TRBD1 (5 bases). Per germline, CDR1 KGHSH and CDR2 LQKENI. V dropped 1 base and J dropped 4 bases, with 13 bases sitting between them. This CDR3 is built from 16 residues. CDR3 loop: CASSPLPSGGNEKLFF. CDR3 nucleotide sequence: TGTGCCAGCTCACCACTTCCTTCGGGGGGTAATGAAAAACTGTTTTTT.

The rearrangement uses TRBV28 and TRBJ2-7; 10 bases are a match to TRBD1. Germline CDR1 reads MDHEN; CDR2 reads SYDVKM. J gave up 1 base and V 6 bases, and 12 bases lay outside the gene matches. CDR3 size: 17 residues. The chain's CDR3 is CASSSGSGTGVSYEQYF. CDR3 DNA: TGTGCCAGCAGCTCAGGCTCCGGGACAGGGGTTTCCTACGAGCAGTACTTC.

The rearrangement links TRBV7-2 to TRBJ1-4; 7 bases agree with TRBD1. Germline loops: CDR1 SGHTA, CDR2 FQGNSA. This CDR3 comprises 14 residues. The trim removed 5 bases at V and 6 bases at J, leaving 6 bases unmatched. The CDR3 region is CASSKDREYEKLFF. Written as DNA, the CDR3 is TGTGCCAGCAGCAAAGACAGGGAGTATGAAAAACTGTTTTTT. Looking up the rest from reference TRBV7-2 and TRBJ1-4 gives the full variable domain: GAGVSQSPSNKVTEKGKDVELRCDPISGHTALYWYRQSLGQGLEFLIYFQGNSAPDKSGLPSDRFSAERTGGSVSTLTIQRTQQEDSAVYLCASSKDREYEKLFFGSGTQLSVL.

The chain recombines TRBV19 with TRBJ1-6; possible D gene TRBD1, 5 bases. V lost 2 bases and J lost 5, with 13 bases in between. Germline CDR1 and CDR2: LNHDA and SQIVND (reference sequence). The CDR3 sequence is 16 residues long. CDR3 protein: CASSISGGAHNSPLHF. The CDR3 DNA sequence: TGTGCCAGTAGTATAAGCGGAGGGGCCCATAATTCACCCCTCCACTTT.

The rearrangement links TRBV28 to TRBJ2-2; TRBD2 agrees at 11 bases. CDR3 length: 17 amino acids. Germline lookup yields CDR1 MDHEN and CDR2 SYDVKM. Trimming cost V 2 bases and J 6 bases; bases outside gene matches: 8. CDR3 protein: CASSLILAGGPPGELFF. The CDR3 nucleotides are TGTGCCAGCAGTTTAATATTAGCGGGAGGGCCTCCCGGGGAGCTGTTTTTT.

This chain links TRBV2 with TRBJ1-2; D perhaps matches TRBD1 (5 bases). CDR1 and CDR2 from the germline V gene are SNHLY and FYNNEI. The CDR3 runs 14 residues. With 2 bases removed from V and 2 bases from J, the gap between germline ends came to 9 bases. The CDR3 is CASSERQGNYGYTF. The CDR3 DNA reads TGTGCCAGCAGTGAACGGCAGGGCAACTATGGCTACACCTTC.

The chain joins TRBV3-1 (or the pseudogene TRBV3-2) to TRBJ1-5; D perhaps matches TRBD1 (5 bases). The CDR3 totals 14 residues. Germline values: CDR1 LGHDT, CDR2 YNNKEL (reference sequence). Trimming shortened V by 1 base and J by 13 bases, and 17 bases separated the two germline ends. CDR3 in DNA: TGTGCCAGCAGCCAAGCCGGAAGCGCCGGGGGACAGCATTTT. Residues: CASSQAGSAGGQHF.

This sequence joins TRBV5-1 and TRBJ2-3; TRBD1 agrees at 7 bases. Germline trimming cut 4 bases from V and 2 bases from J; bases unmatched to any gene: 4. Germline V gene sequence: CDR1 SGHRS, CDR2 YFSETQ. The CDR3 runs 14 residues. The DNA of the CDR3 is TGCGCCAGCAGCCCGGGACAGACCACAGATACGCAGTATTTT. This codes for CASSPGQTTDTQYF.

V and J are TRBV28 and TRBJ1-1; weak D call: TRBD1 (5 bases). The CDR3 contains 14 residues. Germline assignment: CDR1 MDHEN and CDR2 SYDVKM. V gave up 3 bases and J gave up 4 bases, with 12 bases separating them. The CDR3 region is CASSLAGLATEAFF. In nucleotides, the CDR3 is TGTGCCAGCAGTTTGGCAGGGTTGGCCACTGAAGCTTTCTTT.

The rearrangement links TRBV7-2 to TRBJ2-3; 8 nucleotides match TRBD2. Germline V CDR1 and CDR2: SGHTA, FQGNSA. Trimming removed 6 bases from V and 3 bases from J; junction bases left unmatched: 8. This CDR3 region has 15 residues. The CDR3 bases are TGTGCCAGCAGTTCCAGACTAGCGCAAACAGATACGCAGTATTTT. Its translation is CASSSRLAQTDTQYF.